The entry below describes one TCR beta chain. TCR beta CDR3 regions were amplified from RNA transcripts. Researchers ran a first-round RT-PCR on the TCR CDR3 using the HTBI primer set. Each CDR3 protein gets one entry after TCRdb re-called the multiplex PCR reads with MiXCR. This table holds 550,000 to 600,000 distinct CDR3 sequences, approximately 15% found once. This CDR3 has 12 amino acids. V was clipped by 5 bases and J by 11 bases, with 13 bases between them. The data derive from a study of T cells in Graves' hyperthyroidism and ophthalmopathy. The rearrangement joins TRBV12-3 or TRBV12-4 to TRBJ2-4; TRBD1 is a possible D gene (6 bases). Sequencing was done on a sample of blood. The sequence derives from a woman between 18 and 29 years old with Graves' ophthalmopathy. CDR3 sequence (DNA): TGTGCCAGCAGTCTAGGACAGAACGTTCAGTACTTC. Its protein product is CASSLGQNVQYF.